Sequencing of this T cell receptor beta chain was carried out in a study of blood T cell repertoires in COVID-19. At the level of the study: The study drew acute and convalescent COVID-19 samples from the United States, Italy and Spain. T cells, B-cell-depleted T cells, or PBMCs provided the cDNA or gDNA that served as material.

While infection was still active, Seattle patients were enrolled and then followed longitudinally. Methods used by the authors: Estimation of nucleated cell counts was performed using reference gene primer amplification. Here immunoSEQ multiplex PCR was the method, and the copy in TCRdb shows in-frame clones only, minus some. That table furnishes V, J and clone size, whereas the DNA furnished D and trimming. The data contain approximately 150,000 clones, around 81% of them singletons. Germline values: CDR1 SGHRS, CDR2 YFSETQ. The ends were cut back, 1 base at V and 3 bases at J, with 11 bases in the middle. The CDR3 is made up of 14 amino acids.

The rearrangement joins TRBV5-1 to TRBJ2-7, with a tentative D call TRBD1 (5 bases). The receptor was isolated from a woman aged 80 or over with COVID-19, enrolled during active disease. The sample taken for sequencing was peripheral blood. The CDR3 spells CASSLSTASYEQYF. CDR3 nucleotide sequence: TGCGCCAGCAGCTTGTCGACAGCTAGCTACGAGCAGTACTTC.